These 28 T cell receptor beta chains were all obtained from the same sample, sequenced in a study of human T cells and chemical hapten exposure. Time point denoted: patch test 3, about 24 weeks after DPC sensitization. Stated treatment: therapeutic diphenylcyclopropenone sensitization with weekly scalp DPC. One entry per CDR3 protein results from TCRdb running MiXCR on the RACE reads. The sample gives roughly 200,000 distinct CDR3 sequences, more than 20% of which show up once; about 2.3% is in the top ten. This specimen consisted of whole blood, obtained in connection with sensitization to the hapten diphenylcyclopropenone (DPC). All receptors derive from a woman in her forties with alopecia areata. Some clones in this sample may be carry-over from other donors' samples.

This clonotype was seen more than once but under ten times. The chain couples TRBV6-6 to TRBJ2-6; a possible D gene is TRBD1 (5 bases). The CDR3 loop spans 18 amino acids. Germline V CDR1 and CDR2: MNHNY, SVGAGI (reference sequence). The germline V and J ends were trimmed by 0 bases and 0 bases, with 12 bases remaining between them. The CDR3 loop is CASSYSGQILSGANVLTF. CDR3 nucleotides: TGTGCCAGCAGTTACTCGGGGCAGATACTCTCTGGGGCCAACGTCCTGACTTTC.

The chain carries TRBV7-2 and TRBJ2-7; D is possibly TRBD2 (6 bases). With 5 bases removed from V and 6 bases from J, the gap between germline ends came to 14 bases. Per the germline V gene, CDR1 is SGHTA and CDR2 is FQGNSA. This CDR3 is built from 13 residues. The CDR3 coding sequence is TGTGCCAGCAGCCCGAGACTAGTTTCCGAGCAGTACTTC. Its translation is CASSPRLVSEQYF.

V and J are TRBV7-9 and TRBJ2-5; the D gene is possibly TRBD2 (5 bases). Trimming took 1 base from V and 1 from J, leaving 7 bases between them. Germline V gives CDR1 SEHNR, CDR2 FQNEAQ (reference sequence). The CDR3 length is 14 residues. CDR3 sequence (DNA): TGTGCCAGCAGCTTAGGGCGGGCCCAAGAGACCCAGTACTTC. The encoded protein is CASSLGRAQETQYF.

The chain employs TRBV29-1 and TRBJ2-3; 8 nucleotides align to TRBD2. This CDR3 is 14 amino acids long. The germline CDR1 and CDR2 sequences are SQVTM and ANQGSEA. J gave up 4 bases and V 7 bases, and 10 bases lay outside the gene matches. The CDR3 protein is CSAGGQAGADTQYF. CDR3 nucleotide sequence: TGCAGCGCGGGCGGGCAAGCGGGAGCAGATACGCAGTATTTT.

This clonotype was counted at least ten times. This chain uses TRBV5-1 with TRBJ1-2; no reliable D call. Trimming removed 0 bases from V and 4 bases from J, with 4 bases in between. The CDR3 length is 12 residues. Germline V CDR1 and CDR2: SGHRS, YFSETQ. The CDR3: CASSLDSYGYTF. The DNA for the CDR3 is TGCGCCAGCAGCTTGGACAGCTATGGCTACACCTTC.

This clonotype came up many times. The genes are TRBV30 and TRBJ1-1; tentatively, D is TRBD1 (6 bases). CDR1 is GTSNPN, CDR2 SVGIG, per germline (reference sequence). V gave up 7 bases and J gave up 6 bases, with 18 bases separating them. CDR3 length equals 13 residues. Here the CDR3 reads CAYVITGSAEAFF. The CDR3 nucleotides are TGTGCCTACGTTATAACAGGGAGCGCTGAAGCTTTCTTT.

The CDR3 DNA follows: TGTGCCAGCACCGAAGCGGCAGACTACGAGCAGTACTTC. Its protein is CASTEAADYEQYF. This rearrangement joins TRBV6-2 or TRBV6-3 to TRBJ2-7, with D possibly matching TRBD2 (5 bases). Trimming cost V 7 bases and J 3 bases, with 13 bases left between them. The germline V gene has CDR1 MNHEY and CDR2 SVGEGT. This CDR3 is 13 amino acids long.

The chain has TRBV19 and TRBJ2-5, with D perhaps assigned TRBD1 or TRBD2 (5 bases each). Trimming shortened V by 3 bases and J by 4 bases, and 12 bases separated the two germline ends. The CDR3 length is 14 residues. Germline CDR1 and CDR2: LNHDA and SQIVND (reference sequence). DNA for the CDR3: TGTGCCAGTAGTATGGCGGCAGGGAGAGAGACCCAGTACTTC. The encoded protein is CASSMAAGRETQYF.

The table lists this clonotype with many counts. The rearrangement links TRBV4-3 to TRBJ1-4, with D unclear. Trimming shortened V by 0 bases and J by 14 bases, and 13 bases separated the two germline ends. The V gene's germline CDR1 is LGHNA and CDR2 YSLEER. The length of the CDR3 is 13 residues. The CDR3 DNA follows: TGCGCCAGCAGCCAAGATCGTACGTCGCAGCTGTTTTTT. Its translation is CASSQDRTSQLFF.

The chain uses TRBV2 and TRBJ2-2, with 13 nucleotides matching TRBD2. The CDR3 runs to 24 residues. J was trimmed by 1 base and V by 0 bases; bases with no gene match: 20. Germline CDR1 reads SNHLY; CDR2 reads FYNNEI. The DNA for the CDR3 is TGTGCCAGCAGTGAAGCGCCCCCGCCACCTCCGGGACTAGCGGGAATGGGGAACACCGGGGAGCTGTTTTTT. Protein: CASSEAPPPPPGLAGMGNTGELFF.

The V and J genes are TRBV12-3 or TRBV12-4 and TRBJ2-3, with 7 bases lining up with TRBD1. This CDR3 has 15 residues. V dropped 4 bases and J dropped 2; count of bases not matched to a gene: 6. CDR3 sequence: CASSYWDSYTDTQYF. The DNA of the CDR3 is TGTGCCAGCAGTTATTGGGACAGTTACACAGATACGCAGTATTTT.

This rearrangement joins TRBV7-9 to TRBJ2-4; D gene uncertain. The germline V and J ends were trimmed by 8 bases and 6 bases, with 11 bases remaining between them. The CDR3 spans 12 residues. Germline-derived CDR1 and CDR2 are SEHNR and FQNEAQ (reference sequence). The CDR3 coding sequence is TGTGCCAGCGCCTGGGTGGGAAACATTCAGTACTTC. Amino acid sequence: CASAWVGNIQYF. The full variable domain, rest sourced from reference TRBV7-9 and TRBJ2-4, is DTGVSQNPRHKITKRGQNVTFRCDPISEHNRLYWYRQTLGQGPEFLTYFQNEAQLEKSRLLSDRFSAERPKGSFSTLEIQRTEQGDSAMYLCASAWVGNIQYFGAGTRLSVL.

This clonotype has just a few counts. This chain links TRBV28 with TRBJ2-3; possible D gene TRBD2, 6 bases. The CDR3 is 12 residues long. Germline V lookup: CDR1 MDHEN, CDR2 SYDVKM. Trimming stripped 4 bases from V and 9 bases from J, with 11 bases between. The CDR3 here is CASSSEGGTQYF. CDR3 DNA sequence: TGTGCCAGCAGTTCGGAAGGAGGGACGCAGTATTTT.

This chain connects TRBV28 to TRBJ2-3, with 7 bases fitting TRBD2. CDR1 MDHEN and CDR2 SYDVKM come from the germline V gene. The V segment lost 5 bases and the J segment 2 bases; nucleotides outside the gene matches: 7. There are 15 residues in the CDR3. The CDR3: CASSPSGYFTDTQYF. The CDR3 DNA reads as TGTGCCAGCAGTCCTAGCGGATACTTCACAGATACGCAGTATTTT.

The rearrangement links TRBV24-1 to TRBJ2-2; D unclear. Germline CDR1 is KGHDR and CDR2 is SFDVKD. Trimming pared 3 bases from V and 5 bases from J, leaving 3 bases between. The CDR3 is made up of 12 amino acids. DNA for the CDR3: TGTGCCACCAGTGATAGGACCGGGGAGCTGTTTTTT. Amino acid sequence: CATSDRTGELFF.

This clonotype came up a few times. The genes are TRBV4-3 and TRBJ2-2, with 7 positions matching TRBD2. There are 16 residues in the CDR3. Germline lookup yields CDR1 LGHNA and CDR2 YSLEER. Losses at the gene ends were 1 base for V and 3 bases for J; bases not matched to a gene: 5. The CDR3 sequence is CASSQAAGVYTGELFF. CDR3 DNA sequence: TGCGCCAGCAGCCAAGCCGCGGGAGTTTACACCGGGGAGCTGTTTTTT.

This chain joins TRBV7-2 and TRBJ1-5; D is possibly TRBD1 (6 bases). V dropped 3 bases and J dropped 7 bases, with 13 bases sitting between them. The CDR3 is 14 amino acids. Germline CDR1 and CDR2: SGHTA and FQGNSA. In DNA form, the CDR3 reads TGTGCCAGCAGCTTTCCAGGGGCTAGCCAGCCCCAGCATTTT. The encoded protein is CASSFPGASQPQHF.

J is TRBJ1-5 and V is TRBV28; a weak D match, TRBD1 (6 bases). This CDR3 spans 14 amino acids. The germline CDR1 and CDR2 sequences are MDHEN and SYDVKM. V gave up 7 bases and J gave up 1 base, with 11 bases separating them. CDR3 sequence (DNA): TGTGCCAGCACCCTTGGGACAAGCAATCAGCCCCAGCATTTT. This gives the protein CASTLGTSNQPQHF. Supplemented by reference TRBV28 and TRBJ1-5, the full variable domain reads DVKVTQSSRYLVKRTGEKVFLECVQDMDHENMFWYRQDPGLGLRLIYFSYDVKMKEKGDIPEGYSVSREKKERFSLILESASTNQTSMYLCASTLGTSNQPQHFGDGTRLSIL.

The J gene is TRBJ1-2, the V gene TRBV5-1, with 7 bases fitting TRBD1. CDR1 SGHRS and CDR2 YFSETQ come from the germline V gene. The CDR3 is 17 amino acids. J was trimmed by 3 bases and V by 0 bases; bases with no gene match: 11. The CDR3 loop reads CASSLALGTGVYYGYTF. CDR3 in DNA: TGCGCCAGCAGCTTGGCGTTGGGTACAGGGGTCTACTATGGCTACACCTTC.

This clonotype was picked up many times. The chain uses TRBV28 and TRBJ1-4; D is undetermined. Germline CDR1 and CDR2: MDHEN and SYDVKM. V was trimmed by 7 bases and J by 0 bases, leaving 3 bases between them. The CDR3 runs to 12 residues. CDR3 loop: CASTTTNEKLFF. The CDR3 DNA is TGTGCCAGCACGACAACTAATGAAAAACTGTTTTTT.

The table lists this clonotype with many counts. J is TRBJ1-1 and V is TRBV18, with D tentatively TRBD1 (6 bases). This CDR3 has 14 amino acids. With 1 base removed from V and 4 bases from J, the gap between germline ends came to 10 bases. The V gene's germline CDR1 is KGHSH and CDR2 LQKENI. CDR3 nucleotide sequence: TGTGCCAGCTCACCACGGGAAGGGGGCACTGAAGCTTTCTTT. Protein sequence: CASSPREGGTEAFF.

V is TRBV27 and J is TRBJ2-3; no reliable D call. V shed 3 bases and J shed 1 base, with 8 bases lying between them. Germline V gene lookup returns CDR1 MNHEY and CDR2 SMNVEV (reference sequence). This CDR3 is built from 14 residues. CDR3 in DNA: TGTGCCAGCAGTTTCCAGGCCCGCACAGATACGCAGTATTTT. It codes for CASSFQARTDTQYF.

The genes are TRBV2 and TRBJ1-2, with 8 bases fitting TRBD1. Germline V gene lookup returns CDR1 SNHLY and CDR2 FYNNEI. The CDR3 contains 16 residues. V was pared by 4 bases and J by 8 bases, with 15 bases of the junction left unmatched. The CDR3 nucleotides are TGTGCCAGCAGTGGAGGGACAGGCCATGAAAGGAGGGGCTACACCTTC. It is translated as CASSGGTGHERRGYTF.

The rearrangement links TRBV6-2 or TRBV6-3 to TRBJ2-1, with D uncertain. This CDR3 is built from 14 residues. Germline loops: CDR1 MNHEY, CDR2 SVGEGT. The V end was cut by 4 bases, the J end by 4 bases, with 11 bases between. The CDR3 coding sequence is TGTGCCAGCAGTTGGAGTCTAGAGTACAATGAGCAGTTCTTC. This sequence encodes CASSWSLEYNEQFF.

This clonotype was found a few times. The chain's CDR3 is CSVARVGTDTQYF. CDR3 nucleotide sequence: TGCAGTGTCGCGCGGGTGGGCACAGATACGCAGTATTTT. The chain employs TRBV20-1 and TRBJ2-3, with D possibly being TRBD2 (5 bases). The CDR3 has 13 residues. With 7 bases removed from V and 1 base from J, the gap between germline ends came to 12 bases. CDR1 is DFQATT, CDR2 SNEGSKA, per germline (reference sequence).

This clonotype has only a few counts. The chain uses TRBV6-5 and TRBJ1-6; TRBD1 matches at 11 bases. Germline V CDR1 and CDR2: MNHEY, SVGAGI. V gave up 2 bases and J gave up 14 bases; unmatched junction bases: 11. The CDR3 totals 16 residues. The CDR3, as DNA: TGTGCCAGCAGTTACATCCGGGGGACAGGGGGACTTTCCCTCCACTTT. Protein product: CASSYIRGTGGLSLHF.

The chain recombines TRBV6-6 with TRBJ2-7; 8 bases fit TRBD1. CDR1 is MNHNY and CDR2 is SVGAGI in the germline V gene (reference sequence). The ends lost 6 bases at V and 7 bases at J; junction bases unmatched: 8. The CDR3 contains 13 residues. DNA of the CDR3: TGTGCCAGCAGACGGGACAGGATTTGGGAGCAGTACTTC. It translates to CASRRDRIWEQYF.

Only a few counts were recorded for this clonotype. The rearrangement links TRBV5-6 to TRBJ2-7; D might be TRBD2 (5 bases). V was cut by 4 bases and J by 4 bases, with 9 bases left in between. This CDR3 is 12 amino acids long. Germline-derived CDR1 and CDR2 are SGHDT and YYEEEE. CDR3 nucleotide sequence: TGTGCCAGCAGCGGCCTAGCATACGAGCAGTACTTC. Encoded protein: CASSGLAYEQYF. The whole variable domain, filled in from reference TRBV5-6 and TRBJ2-7, reads DAGVTQSPTHLIKTRGQQVTLRCSPKSGHDTVSWYQQALGQGPQFIFQYYEEEERQRGNFPDRFSGHQFPNYSSELNVNALLLGDSALYLCASSGLAYEQYFGPGTRLTVT.